The 5 T cell receptor beta chains below all came from one sample that was sequenced in a study of OX40 agonist ivuxolimab in advanced cancers. Generated by immunoSEQ multiplex PCR, the TCRdb table keeps only in-frame clones and is missing some. This sample yields more than 70,000 clones, of which approximately 84% are seen a single time; roughly 0.44% belongs to the top ten. The sequenced sample was CD4+ or CD8+ T cells sorted from blood, obtained in a trial of the OX40 agonist ivuxolimab. The receptor set was obtained from an adult with an advanced solid tumor such as melanoma, head and neck, liver or kidney cancer.

The J gene is TRBJ1-6, the V gene TRBV6-5, with D perhaps TRBD1 (5 bases). In germline, CDR1 is MNHEY, CDR2 SVGAGI. The V end lost 0 bases, the J end lost 6 bases, and 9 bases lay between the germline ends. This CDR3 contains 15 residues. The CDR3 DNA follows: TGTGCCAGCAGTTACTCGAACCAGGGTAATTCACCCCTCCACTTT. Residues: CASSYSNQGNSPLHF.

The chain combines TRBV7-2 with TRBJ2-5, with 7 bases matching TRBD1. The DNA end favors TRBJ2-7, so the J call may be wrong. Germline V gene sequence: CDR1 SGHTA, CDR2 FQGNSA. The CDR3 contains 14 residues. CDR3 sequence reads: CASSLRGQIYEQYF. CDR3 sequence (DNA): TGTGCCAGCAGCTTAAGGGGACAGATCTACGAGCAGTACTTC.

The gene calls are TRBV7-2 and TRBJ2-7; 7 bases match TRBD1. Per germline, CDR1 SGHTA and CDR2 FQGNSA. This CDR3 is 13 amino acids long. V lost 5 bases to trimming and J lost 3 bases; unmatched junction nucleotides: 4. CDR3 sequence: CASSMGQNYEQYF. CDR3 DNA: TGTGCCAGCAGCATGGGACAGAACTACGAGCAGTACTTC.

The V and J genes are TRBV5-1 and TRBJ1-3, with D possibly TRBD1 on 6 matching bases. Trimming removed 1 base from V and 0 bases from J, with 11 bases in between. The CDR3 has 16 amino acids. Germline V gene data show CDR1 as SGHRS and CDR2 as YFSETQ. Written as DNA, the CDR3 is TGCGCCAGCAGCTTGACGGAACAGGGCTCTGGAAACACCATATATTTT. This gives the protein CASSLTEQGSGNTIYF.

This clone was recorded only once. The V call is TRBV7-2, the J call TRBJ2-1; 15 positions match TRBD2. Germline V gene lookup returns CDR1 SGHTA and CDR2 FQGNSA. The CDR3 contains 15 residues. V shed 4 bases and J 10 bases; nucleotides not matched to a gene: 5. CDR3 nucleotides: TGTGCCAGCAGCTCGGGACTAGCGGGAGGTGAGGAGCAGTTCTTC. Encoded protein: CASSSGLAGGEEQFF.